The clone carrying this TCR beta chain was recorded at least ten times. What it binds is unknown. This CDR3 is 16 amino acids long. With V trimmed by 6 bases and J by 0 bases, 7 bases remained unmatched. The germline V gene has CDR1 SNHLY and CDR2 FYNNEI. Cells sorted as Tregs were CD4+, CD25+ and CD127-/low. Overall study results and limits: The TCR gene usage of tumor memory CD4+ T cells clustered together with blood and lymph node memory CD4+ cells and with lymph node naive CD4+ cells. Tumor-infiltrating Treg TCR alpha and beta sequences overlapped most with tumor naive CD4+ T cells, then blood naive.

After constant-region reverse-primer amplification, full-length variable regions underwent semi-nested PCR with Nested Universal Primer A. TCRdb fed the 5' RACE reads into MiXCR, producing one record per CDR3 protein. The sample has fewer than 12,000 distinct CDR3 sequences, roughly 17% seen once. This clonotype was sampled from a female donor with breast cancer. The chain is built from TRBV2 and TRBJ2-3; 9 bases fit TRBD2. Sequencing used Tregs sorted from a lymph node. Here the CDR3 DNA reads TGTGCCAGCAGGGGTGGACTAGCGTATAGCACAGATACGCAGTATTTT. This translates into CASRGGLAYSTDTQYF.